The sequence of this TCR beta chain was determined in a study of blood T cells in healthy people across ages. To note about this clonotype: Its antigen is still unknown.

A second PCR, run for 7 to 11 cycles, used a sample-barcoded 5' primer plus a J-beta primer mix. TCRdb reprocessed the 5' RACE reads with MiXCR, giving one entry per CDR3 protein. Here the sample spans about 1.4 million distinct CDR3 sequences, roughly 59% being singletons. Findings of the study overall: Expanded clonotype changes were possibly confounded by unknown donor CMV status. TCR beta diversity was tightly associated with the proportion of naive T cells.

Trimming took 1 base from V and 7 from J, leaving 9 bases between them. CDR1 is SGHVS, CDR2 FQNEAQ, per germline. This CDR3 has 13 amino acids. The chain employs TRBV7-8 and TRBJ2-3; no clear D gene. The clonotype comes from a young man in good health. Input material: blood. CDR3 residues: CASSLDRTNTQYF. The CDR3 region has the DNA TGTGCCAGCAGCTTAGATAGGACCAATACGCAGTATTTT.